This T cell receptor beta chain derives from a study of cytomegalovirus exposure and HLA in healthy donors. Study outcomes and limitations: Among the sequence variants, a highly shared cluster was likely an artifact of sequencing.

To note about this clone: Its antigen remains unidentified.

PCR primers comprised 60 Vbeta and 13 Jbeta primers. Repertoires were generated with immunoSEQ multiplex PCR, while TCRdb's copy carries only in-frame clones and drops some. Here the sample spans tens of thousands of clones, approximately 75% being singletons. Germline V gives CDR1 MRHNA, CDR2 SNTAGT. The length of the CDR3 is 18 residues. Trimming at V came to 6 bases and at J to 5 bases, leaving 15 bases not matched to a gene. V gene TRBV6-4 combines with J gene TRBJ2-1; 11 positions agree with TRBD2. The TCR sequence derives from a woman aged 25-40 years in good health and CMV-seronegative. The sample was PBMCs. DNA for the CDR3: TGTGCCAGCAGCGATGGGGGATATAGCGGGAGGGTCCACAATGAGCAGTTCTTC. This codes for CASSDGGYSGRVHNEQFF.